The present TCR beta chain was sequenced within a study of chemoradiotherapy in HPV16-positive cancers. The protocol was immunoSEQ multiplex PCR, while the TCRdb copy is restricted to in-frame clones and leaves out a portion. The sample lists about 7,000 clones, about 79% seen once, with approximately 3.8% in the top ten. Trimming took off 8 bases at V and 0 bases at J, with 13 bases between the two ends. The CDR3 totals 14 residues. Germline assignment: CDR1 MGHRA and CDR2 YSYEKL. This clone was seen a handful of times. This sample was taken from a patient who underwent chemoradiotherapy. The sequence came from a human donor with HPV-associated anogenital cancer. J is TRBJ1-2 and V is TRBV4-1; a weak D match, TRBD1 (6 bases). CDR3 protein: CASSPTGPNYGYTF. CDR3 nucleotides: TGCGCCAGCTCTCCAACAGGGCCTAACTATGGCTACACCTTC.